Each of the 25 T cell receptor beta chains below was sequenced from the same sample in a study of cytomegalovirus exposure and HLA in healthy donors. PCR was performed using 60 Vbeta and 13 Jbeta primers. The repertoire was sequenced with immunoSEQ multiplex PCR; TCRdb's copy has only in-frame clones and lacks some. The sample table sets out around 150,000 clones. The sample taken for sequencing was PBMCs. These receptors came from a woman in her fifties or sixties in good health and CMV-seronegative.

This chain joins TRBV18 and TRBJ1-5; 7 nucleotides match TRBD1. V gave up 6 bases and J gave up 2 bases; unmatched junction bases: 7. There are 15 residues in the CDR3. Germline V gene data show CDR1 as KGHSH and CDR2 as LQKENI. The CDR3 region is CASSLVGQGNQPQHF. CDR3 in DNA: TGTGCCAGCTCCCTCGTCGGACAGGGCAATCAGCCCCAGCATTTT.

This chain uses TRBV7-9 with TRBJ1-2; TRBD1 matches 7 bases. V lost 5 bases, J lost 2 bases, and 8 bases stayed unmatched. This CDR3 region has 15 residues. CDR1 is SEHNR, CDR2 FQNEAQ, per germline (reference sequence). For the CDR3, the DNA is TGTGCCAGCAGCGGATGGGGACAGATAAACTATGGCTACACCTTC. It codes for CASSGWGQINYGYTF.

The chain joins TRBV19 to TRBJ2-7; 7 positions match TRBD1. This CDR3 region has 13 residues. Trimming at V came to 4 bases and at J to 7 bases, leaving 7 bases not matched to a gene. CDR1 and CDR2 (germline): LNHDA, SQIVND (reference sequence). The CDR3 coding sequence is TGTGCCAGTAGTAGCCGACAGGGCCCTGAGCAGTACTTC. This codes for CASSSRQGPEQYF.

The chain employs TRBV5-1 and TRBJ2-1, with 11 bases fitting TRBD2. The junction had 4 bases not matched to a gene; V was cut back by 1 base and J by 7 bases. The germline V gene has CDR1 SGHRS and CDR2 YFSETQ. The CDR3 loop spans 15 amino acids. Written as DNA, the CDR3 is TGCGCCAGCAGCTTGTTTAGCGGGAGGGAGAATGAGCAGTTCTTC. Translation gives CASSLFSGRENEQFF.

The CDR3 sequence is CASSLVRTSGGAVLGTDTQYF. The CDR3 DNA reads as TGTGCCAGCAGCTTAGTCCGGACTAGCGGGGGGGCCGTCTTGGGCACAGATACGCAGTATTTT. The chain is built from TRBV13 and TRBJ2-3, with 15 bases lining up with TRBD2. Trimming at V came to 1 base and at J to 1 base, leaving 12 bases not matched to a gene. This CDR3 has 21 residues. CDR1 is PRHDT and CDR2 is FYEKMQ in the germline V gene (reference sequence).

The chain combines TRBV7-3 with TRBJ1-1; weak D call: TRBD1 (5 bases). The V end lost 0 bases, the J end lost 8 bases, and 10 bases lay between the germline ends. Germline V CDR1 and CDR2: SGHTA, FQGTGA. The CDR3 loop spans 13 amino acids. This CDR3 reads CASSLTAGGEAFF. The CDR3 nucleotides are TGTGCCAGCAGCTTAACGGCCGGGGGAGAAGCTTTCTTT.

The chain is built from TRBV30 and TRBJ1-5; no definite D call. V gave up 1 base and J gave up 8 bases, with 9 bases separating them. CDR3 length equals 12 residues. In germline, CDR1 is GTSNPN, CDR2 SVGIG (reference sequence). CDR3 nucleotides: TGTGCCTGGAGTGATGATCGGGAGCCCCAGCATTTT. Its translation: CAWSDDREPQHF.

The chain couples TRBV7-9 to TRBJ1-1, with 7 bases identical to TRBD1. The germline gives CDR1 SEHNR, CDR2 FQNEAQ (reference sequence). The CDR3 runs to 14 residues. V lost 8 bases, J lost 1 base, and 7 bases stayed unmatched. The chain's CDR3 is CASLAGTENTEAFF. The CDR3 DNA follows: TGTGCCAGCCTTGCCGGGACAGAGAACACTGAAGCTTTCTTT. The variable domain in full, completed from reference TRBV7-9 and TRBJ1-1, reads DTGVSQNPRHKITKRGQNVTFRCDPISEHNRLYWYRQTLGQGPEFLTYFQNEAQLEKSRLLSDRFSAERPKGSFSTLEIQRTEQGDSAMYLCASLAGTENTEAFFGQGTRLTVV.

The chain's CDR3 is CAISGGQGLTYEQYF. The CDR3 DNA follows: TGTGCCATCAGTGGGGGACAGGGGCTGACCTACGAGCAGTACTTC. This chain connects TRBV10-3 to TRBJ2-7; 10 nucleotides line up with TRBD1. CDR3 size: 15 residues. The V gene end was trimmed by 4 bases and the J gene end by 2 bases; junction bases not matched to a gene: 5. The germline V gene has CDR1 ENHRY and CDR2 SYGVKD.

The chain's CDR3 is CASSLVGGRTDTQYF. CDR3 sequence (DNA): TGTGCCAGCAGCTTAGTAGGAGGGAGGACAGATACGCAGTATTTT. The V call is TRBV7-2, the J call TRBJ2-3; possible D gene TRBD2, 6 bases. This CDR3 region has 15 residues. Germline CDR1 and CDR2: SGHTA and FQGNSA. Trimming shortened V by 1 base and J by 3 bases, and 11 bases separated the two germline ends.

The CDR3: CASRPDTYNEQFF. CDR3 nucleotide sequence: TGTGCCAGCAGACCAGACACCTACAATGAGCAGTTCTTC. The V and J genes are TRBV2 and TRBJ2-1, with D hard to call. This CDR3 comprises 13 residues. V was cut by 6 bases and J by 2 bases, with 8 bases left in between. Germline-derived CDR1 and CDR2 are SNHLY and FYNNEI. Full variable domain (outside the CDR3, taken from reference TRBV2 and TRBJ2-1): EPEVTQTPSHQVTQMGQEVILRCVPISNHLYFYWYRQILGQKVEFLVSFYNNEISEKSEIFDDQFSVERPDGSNFTLKIRSTKLEDSAMYFCASRPDTYNEQFFGPGTRLTVL.

As to this clone: This sample includes further DNA sequences coding for the same CDR3. V and J are TRBV5-1 and TRBJ2-5, with D perhaps matching TRBD2 (7 bases). The CDR3 is 14 residues long. Deletions cut 5 bases from V and 5 bases from J, with 16 bases between. The germline CDR1 and CDR2 sequences are SGHRS and YFSETQ. The CDR3 loop is CASSLGGGRETQYF. The CDR3 DNA reads TGCGCCAGCAGTCTGGGGGGGGGCCGGGAGACCCAGTACTTC.

This rearrangement joins TRBV19 to TRBJ2-3; 7 bases line up with TRBD1. J gave up 5 bases and V 3 bases, and 5 bases lay outside the gene matches. This CDR3 comprises 14 residues. CDR1 and CDR2 from the germline V gene are LNHDA and SQIVND (reference sequence). The CDR3 reads CASSMSGGIDTQYF. The CDR3 nucleotides are TGTGCCAGTAGTATGTCAGGGGGAATAGATACGCAGTATTTT.

The DNA of the CDR3 is TGTGCCAGCAGCGACAGGGAGGGCACTGAAGCTTTCTTT. Protein: CASSDREGTEAFF. This chain connects TRBV9 to TRBJ1-1; TRBD1 is a possible D gene (6 bases). The V end was cut by 3 bases, the J end by 4 bases, with 10 bases between. This CDR3 spans 13 amino acids. CDR1 and CDR2 from the germline V gene are SGDLS and YYNGEE.

The rearrangement joins TRBV30 to TRBJ1-1, with D perhaps TRBD1 (6 bases). The CDR3 contains 13 residues. CDR1 is GTSNPN, CDR2 SVGIG, per germline (reference sequence). V lost 0 bases and J lost 3, with 8 bases in between. Here the CDR3 reads CAWSVDRHTEAFF. In DNA, the CDR3 is TGTGCCTGGAGTGTCGACAGGCACACTGAAGCTTTCTTT.

The V call is TRBV14, the J call TRBJ2-1; TRBD1 matches 10 bases. This CDR3 has 16 amino acids. V lost 5 bases, J lost 2 bases, and 6 bases stayed unmatched. Germline loops: CDR1 SGHDN, CDR2 FVKESK. CDR3 protein: CASSVIDRGPYNEQFF. The CDR3 DNA reads TGTGCCAGCAGCGTCATTGACAGGGGGCCCTACAATGAGCAGTTCTTC.

The chain uses TRBV2 and TRBJ1-6, with unresolved D. CDR1 and CDR2 (germline): SNHLY, FYNNEI. The ends were cut back, 8 bases at V and 9 bases at J, with 11 bases in the middle. The CDR3 loop spans 12 amino acids. CDR3 in amino acids: CASEIRGSPLHF. The CDR3 DNA sequence: TGTGCCAGCGAGATTCGGGGTTCACCCCTCCACTTT.

J is TRBJ2-7 and V is TRBV9, with 9 bases matching TRBD1. This CDR3 contains 15 residues. CDR1 and CDR2 (germline): SGDLS, YYNGEE. The J segment lost 6 bases and the V segment lost 0 bases, leaving 7 bases of the junction unmatched. The CDR3 bases are TGTGCCAGCAGCGTAGGAGGGACAGGGAAGGGCGAGCAGTACTTC. Amino acids: CASSVGGTGKGEQYF.

The chain employs TRBV7-9 and TRBJ2-5; possibly TRBD1 for D (6 bases). The germline CDR1 and CDR2 sequences are SEHNR and FQNEAQ (reference sequence). The CDR3 has 17 residues. Trimming removed 1 base from V and 3 bases from J, with 18 bases in between. The CDR3 DNA follows: TGTGCCAGCAGCTTAGGGTTAACCGGGACACTGAAAGAGACCCAGTACTTC. Translated: CASSLGLTGTLKETQYF. The complete variable domain, with remaining parts taken from reference TRBV7-9 and TRBJ2-5, reads DTGVSQNPRHKITKRGQNVTFRCDPISEHNRLYWYRQTLGQGPEFLTYFQNEAQLEKSRLLSDRFSAERPKGSFSTLEIQRTEQGDSAMYLCASSLGLTGTLKETQYFGPGTRLLVL.

The V call is TRBV29-1, the J call TRBJ2-7; D might be TRBD1 (5 bases). This CDR3 comprises 15 residues. In germline, CDR1 is SQVTM, CDR2 ANQGSEA. Trimming took off 2 bases at V and 6 bases at J, with 20 bases between the two ends. This chain's CDR3 is CSVEYPQRIRGEQYF. In DNA, the CDR3 is TGCAGCGTTGAATACCCTCAACGGATAAGGGGCGAGCAGTACTTC.

The chain combines TRBV10-1 with TRBJ2-2; weak D call: TRBD1 (6 bases). The V gene's germline CDR1 is WNHNN and CDR2 SYGVQD (reference sequence). V was pared by 3 bases and J by 2 bases, with 25 bases between. The CDR3 is made up of 20 amino acids. The CDR3 DNA reads as TGCGCCAGCAGTGACCGGGCAGGGGCCCCGAACAAGGTTAACACCGGGGAGCTGTTTTTT. Residues: CASSDRAGAPNKVNTGELFF.

The rearrangement joins TRBV29-1 to TRBJ1-2, with a tentative D call TRBD1 (5 bases). CDR3 length: 12 residues. Trimming left V 5 bases short and J 6 bases short, with 13 bases between. CDR1 is SQVTM, CDR2 ANQGSEA, per germline. The CDR3 loop is CSVPGVWNGYTF. CDR3 nucleotide sequence: TGCAGCGTTCCGGGGGTCTGGAATGGCTACACCTTC.

The J gene is TRBJ2-3, the V gene TRBV6-5, with 7 bases identical to TRBD1. The junction had 2 bases not matched to a gene; V was cut back by 6 bases and J by 2 bases. Germline V gives CDR1 MNHEY, CDR2 SVGAGI. The CDR3 runs 13 residues. The CDR3 coding sequence is TGTGCCAGCAGACAGGGGACCACAGATACGCAGTATTTT. Amino acids: CASRQGTTDTQYF.

Notes on this clone: This sample includes further DNA sequences coding for the same CDR3. The chain uses TRBV19 and TRBJ1-1, with a tentative D call TRBD1 (5 bases). Germline CDR1 reads LNHDA; CDR2 reads SQIVND (reference sequence). The V and J ends lost 2 bases and 2 bases respectively, with 6 bases between them. This CDR3 is 13 amino acids long. The CDR3 nucleotides are TGTGCCAGTAGTATACAGGGAAACACTGAAGCTTTCTTT. It codes for CASSIQGNTEAFF.

The rearrangement links TRBV27 to TRBJ2-1, with a weak D call TRBD1 (5 bases). The CDR3 totals 16 residues. Germline loops: CDR1 MNHEY, CDR2 SMNVEV (reference sequence). Trimming pared 0 bases from V and 0 bases from J, leaving 9 bases between. This CDR3 reads CASSLSGLSSYNEQFF. In DNA, the CDR3 is TGTGCCAGCAGTTTATCGGGGCTTAGCTCCTACAATGAGCAGTTCTTC.